These 13 T cell receptor beta chains were all obtained from the same sample, sequenced in a study of cytomegalovirus exposure and HLA in healthy donors. In the PCR, 60 Vbeta and 13 Jbeta primers were used. The method was immunoSEQ multiplex PCR; TCRdb's version includes in-frame clones alone and lacks a portion of them. The sample includes 180,000 or so clones, roughly 73% of them seen just once. Sample: PBMCs. All receptors derive from a female donor in good health and CMV-seronegative.

This clone has only a few counts. The chain uses TRBV9 and TRBJ2-5; 8 nucleotides match TRBD2. The CDR3 length is 16 residues. The V gene's germline CDR1 is SGDLS and CDR2 YYNGEE. V lost 4 bases to trimming and J lost 5 bases; unmatched junction nucleotides: 13. The CDR3 DNA reads as TGTGCCAGCAGCCCTAGAGGAAGCGGGGGTGGGGAGACCCAGTACTTC. This sequence encodes CASSPRGSGGGETQYF.

This clone was seen a few times. The CDR3 is CASSAGTGDLREQYF. For the CDR3, the DNA is TGTGCCAGCAGCGCCGGGACAGGGGACCTACGAGAACAGTACTTC. This sequence joins TRBV5-5 and TRBJ2-7; TRBD1 aligns across 10 bases. The CDR3 contains 15 residues. J gave up 10 bases and V 4 bases, and 14 bases lay outside the gene matches. The germline V gene has CDR1 SGHKS and CDR2 YYEKEE (reference sequence).

CDR3 DNA sequence: TGTGCCAGCAGCCCACGGGGACTAGCGACGAACACCGGGGAGCTGTTTTTT. Its protein product is CASSPRGLATNTGELFF. This chain links TRBV7-2 with TRBJ2-2; 10 bases align to TRBD2. Germline CDR1 is SGHTA and CDR2 is FQGNSA. V lost 5 bases, J lost 0 bases, and 6 bases stayed unmatched. The CDR3 spans 17 residues.

This chain uses TRBV19 with TRBJ2-1; D may be TRBD2 (5 bases). The CDR3 sequence is 15 residues long. The V gene lost 6 bases and the J gene lost 0 bases, with 12 bases spanning the gap. Germline CDR1 and CDR2: LNHDA and SQIVND (reference sequence). The CDR3 sequence: CASSWTVISYNEQFF. CDR3 nucleotides: TGTGCCAGTAGCTGGACTGTCATCTCCTACAATGAGCAGTTCTTC.

The genes are TRBV4-1 and TRBJ2-3; 14 bases are a match to TRBD2. CDR3 length: 22 amino acids. The junction had 21 bases not matched to a gene; V was cut back by 4 bases and J by 3 bases. Germline CDR1 MGHRA, CDR2 YSYEKL. The CDR3 DNA is TGCGCCAGCAGCCCTAGTCCGGCCCATCCGGGACTAGCGGGAGAGATGACAGATACGCAGTATTTT. Protein product: CASSPSPAHPGLAGEMTDTQYF.

This chain joins TRBV28 and TRBJ1-1; 10 nucleotides match TRBD1. Germline values: CDR1 MDHEN, CDR2 SYDVKM. The CDR3 sequence is 14 residues long. The V and J ends lost 6 bases and 0 bases, in that order; junction bases with no gene match: 1. This chain's CDR3 is CASRGQGLNTEAFF. The DNA for the CDR3 is TGTGCCAGCAGGGGACAGGGGTTGAACACTGAAGCTTTCTTT.

Details on this clone: Other DNA sequences of this sample code for an identical CDR3. The chain couples TRBV11-2 to TRBJ2-7; 7 bases map to TRBD2. The CDR3 is made up of 14 amino acids. J lost 0 bases, V lost 1 base, and 0 bases had no gene match. Germline CDR1 and CDR2: SGHAT and FQNNGV. The CDR3 is CASSLAGGSYEQYF. CDR3 DNA: TGTGCCAGCAGCTTAGCGGGGGGCTCCTACGAGCAGTACTTC.

The gene calls are TRBV28 and TRBJ1-5; perhaps TRBD1 as D (5 bases). Germline CDR1 and CDR2: MDHEN and SYDVKM. V lost 8 bases and J 7 bases, leaving 15 bases between the germline ends. The CDR3 runs 13 residues. The DNA of the CDR3 is TGTGCCAGCCGCGGGACGGGGGGACAGCCCCAGCATTTT. Its protein product is CASRGTGGQPQHF.

This clone was counted only a few times. The chain is built from TRBV6-6 and TRBJ2-1; possible D gene TRBD2, 5 bases. The CDR3 is 12 amino acids. The V gene's germline CDR1 is MNHNY and CDR2 SVGAGI (reference sequence). Trimming shortened V by 4 bases and J by 9 bases, and 10 bases separated the two germline ends. The CDR3, as DNA: TGTGCCAGCAGTTCCATTGGAGGTGAGCAGTTCTTC. It codes for CASSSIGGEQFF.

This chain links TRBV5-1 with TRBJ1-2, with TRBD1 matching 8 bases. Germline CDR1 reads SGHRS; CDR2 reads YFSETQ. This CDR3 has 15 amino acids. J lost 5 bases, V lost 0 bases, and 6 bases had no gene match. The CDR3 region is CASSLGRGLRYGYTF. The CDR3 bases are TGCGCCAGCAGCTTGGGCAGGGGGCTACGGTATGGCTACACCTTC.

There are a few counts of this clone. V and J are TRBV19 and TRBJ1-5, with D unresolved. Deletions cut 3 bases from V and 2 bases from J, with 8 bases between. Germline V gene lookup returns CDR1 LNHDA and CDR2 SQIVND (reference sequence). This CDR3 is 14 amino acids long. DNA for the CDR3: TGTGCCAGTAGTATTGGAGTGGGCAATCAGCCCCAGCATTTT. Protein: CASSIGVGNQPQHF. Using reference TRBV19 and TRBJ1-5 for the parts outside the CDR3, the full variable domain is DGGITQSPKYLFRKEGQNVTLSCEQNLNHDAMYWYRQDPGQGLRLIYYSQIVNDFQKGDIAEGYSVSREKKESFPLTVTSAQKNPTAFYLCASSIGVGNQPQHFGDGTRLSIL.

The rearrangement joins TRBV29-1 to TRBJ1-4, with 8 bases that match TRBD1. Germline CDR1 reads SQVTM; CDR2 reads ANQGSEA. V dropped 6 bases and J dropped 4; count of bases not matched to a gene: 10. This CDR3 spans 15 amino acids. The CDR3 here is CSVSRTGTGNEKLFF. CDR3 in DNA: TGCAGCGTGAGTAGAACCGGGACAGGTAATGAAAAACTGTTTTTT.

V gene TRBV30 combines with J gene TRBJ2-5; the match to TRBD2 covers 10 bases. This CDR3 has 16 amino acids. The V gene's germline CDR1 is GTSNPN and CDR2 SVGIG (reference sequence). The junction had 8 bases not matched to a gene; V was cut back by 2 bases and J by 2 bases. Here the CDR3 reads CAWSPPLTSGQETQYF. As DNA, the CDR3 is TGTGCCTGGAGTCCCCCCTTGACTAGCGGGCAAGAGACCCAGTACTTC.